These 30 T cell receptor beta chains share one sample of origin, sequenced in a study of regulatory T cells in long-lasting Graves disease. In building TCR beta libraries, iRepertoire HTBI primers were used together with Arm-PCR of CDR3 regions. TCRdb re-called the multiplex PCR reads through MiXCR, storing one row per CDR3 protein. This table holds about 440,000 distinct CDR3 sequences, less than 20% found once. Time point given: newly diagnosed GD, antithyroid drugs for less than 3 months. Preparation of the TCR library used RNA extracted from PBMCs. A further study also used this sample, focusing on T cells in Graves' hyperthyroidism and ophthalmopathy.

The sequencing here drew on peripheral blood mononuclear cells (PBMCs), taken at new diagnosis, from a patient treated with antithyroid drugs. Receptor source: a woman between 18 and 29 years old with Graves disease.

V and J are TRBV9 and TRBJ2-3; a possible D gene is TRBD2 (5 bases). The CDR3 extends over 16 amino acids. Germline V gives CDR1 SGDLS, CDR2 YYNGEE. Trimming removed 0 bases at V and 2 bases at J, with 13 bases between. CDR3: CASSVVDARVTDTQYF. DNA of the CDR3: TGTGCCAGCAGCGTAGTGGACGCGAGGGTCACAGATACGCAGTATTTT.

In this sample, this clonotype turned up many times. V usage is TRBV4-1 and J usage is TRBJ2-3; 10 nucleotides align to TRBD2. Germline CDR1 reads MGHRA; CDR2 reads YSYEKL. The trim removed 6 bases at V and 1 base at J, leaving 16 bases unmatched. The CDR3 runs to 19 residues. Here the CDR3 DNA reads TGCGCCAGCAGGGGGGCTGGGGCTAGCGGGAGCCATCGCACAGATACGCAGTATTTT. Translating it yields CASRGAGASGSHRTDTQYF.

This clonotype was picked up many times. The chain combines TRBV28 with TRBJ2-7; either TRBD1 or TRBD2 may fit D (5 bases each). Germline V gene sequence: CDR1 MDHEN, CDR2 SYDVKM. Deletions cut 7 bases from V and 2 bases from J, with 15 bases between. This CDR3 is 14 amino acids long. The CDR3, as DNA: TGTGCCAGCAAATTGGGGGACCTAACCTACGAGCAGTACTTC. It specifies CASKLGDLTYEQYF.

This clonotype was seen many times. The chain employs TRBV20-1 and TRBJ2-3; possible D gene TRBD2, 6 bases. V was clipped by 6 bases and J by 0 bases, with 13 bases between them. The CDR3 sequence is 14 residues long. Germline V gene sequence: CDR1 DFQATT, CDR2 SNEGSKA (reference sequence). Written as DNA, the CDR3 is TGCAGTGCCAGACTAGAGACTAGCACAGATACGCAGTATTTT. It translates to CSARLETSTDTQYF.

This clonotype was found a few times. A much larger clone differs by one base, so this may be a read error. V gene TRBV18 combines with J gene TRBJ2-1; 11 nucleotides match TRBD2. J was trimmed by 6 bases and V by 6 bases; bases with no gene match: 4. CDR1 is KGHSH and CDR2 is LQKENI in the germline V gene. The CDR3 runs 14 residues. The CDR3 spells CASSPGLAANEQFF. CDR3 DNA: TGTGCCAGCTCCCCGGGACTAGCGGCCAATGAGCAGTTCTTC.

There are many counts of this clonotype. The CDR3 DNA reads TGTGCCAGCAGTTTAGGGATCAGCACAGATACGCAGTATTTT. Translated, it gives CASSLGISTDTQYF. The chain joins TRBV28 to TRBJ2-3; D gene ambiguous. CDR1 is MDHEN and CDR2 is SYDVKM in the germline V gene. The V and J ends lost 2 bases and 0 bases respectively, with 6 bases between them. The CDR3 totals 14 residues.

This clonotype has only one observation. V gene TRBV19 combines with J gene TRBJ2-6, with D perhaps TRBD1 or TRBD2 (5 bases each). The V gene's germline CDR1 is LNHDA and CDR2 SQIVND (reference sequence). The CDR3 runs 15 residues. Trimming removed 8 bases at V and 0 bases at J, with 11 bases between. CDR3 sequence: CASRDAYSGANVLTF. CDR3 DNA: TGTGCCAGTCGGGACGCATACTCTGGGGCCAACGTCCTGACTTTC.

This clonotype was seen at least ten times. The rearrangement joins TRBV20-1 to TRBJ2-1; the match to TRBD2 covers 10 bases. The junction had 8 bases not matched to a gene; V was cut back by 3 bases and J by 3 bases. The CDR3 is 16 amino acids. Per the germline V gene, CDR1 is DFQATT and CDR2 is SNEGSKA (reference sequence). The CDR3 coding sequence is TGCAGTGCTAGGGACTTTAGCGGGAGGATCTACAATGAGCAGTTCTTC. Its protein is CSARDFSGRIYNEQFF.

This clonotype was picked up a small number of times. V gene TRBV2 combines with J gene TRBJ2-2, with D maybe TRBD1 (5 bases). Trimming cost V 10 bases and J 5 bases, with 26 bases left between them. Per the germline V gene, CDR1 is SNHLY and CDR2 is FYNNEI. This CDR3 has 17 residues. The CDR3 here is CATSPSAGRSGTGELFF. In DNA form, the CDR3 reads TGTGCCACCAGCCCTTCGGCAGGGCGGTCGGGTACCGGGGAGCTGTTTTTT.

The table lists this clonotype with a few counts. Here the CDR3 DNA reads TGTGCCACCCTTACTGGGGCCTACATTCTCTACGAGCAGTACTTC. The encoded protein is CATLTGAYILYEQYF. The chain recombines TRBV24-1 with TRBJ2-7; D might be TRBD1 (5 bases). V was cut by 9 bases and J by 3 bases, with 20 bases left in between. CDR3 size: 15 residues. CDR1 and CDR2 (germline): KGHDR, SFDVKD.

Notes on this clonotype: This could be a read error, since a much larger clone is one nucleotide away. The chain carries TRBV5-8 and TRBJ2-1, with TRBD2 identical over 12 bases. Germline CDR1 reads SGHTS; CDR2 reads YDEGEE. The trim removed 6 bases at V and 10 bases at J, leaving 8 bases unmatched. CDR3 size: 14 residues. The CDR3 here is CASNILAGGYEQFF. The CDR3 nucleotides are TGTGCCAGCAACATACTAGCGGGAGGCTACGAGCAGTTCTTC.

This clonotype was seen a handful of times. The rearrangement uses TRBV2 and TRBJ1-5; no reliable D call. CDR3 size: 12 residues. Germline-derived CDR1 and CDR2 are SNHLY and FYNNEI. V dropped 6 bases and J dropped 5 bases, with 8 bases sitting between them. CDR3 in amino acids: CASRDTDQPQHF. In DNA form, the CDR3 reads TGTGCCAGCAGAGATACGGATCAGCCCCAGCATTTT.

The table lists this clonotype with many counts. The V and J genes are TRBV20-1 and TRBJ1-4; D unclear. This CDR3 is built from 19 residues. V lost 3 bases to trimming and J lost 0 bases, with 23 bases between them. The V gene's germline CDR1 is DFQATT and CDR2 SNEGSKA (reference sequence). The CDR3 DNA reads TGCAGTGCTAGTTGGTACGCGGGTCCTCTCGTTGCAACTAATGAAAAACTGTTTTTT. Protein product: CSASWYAGPLVATNEKLFF.

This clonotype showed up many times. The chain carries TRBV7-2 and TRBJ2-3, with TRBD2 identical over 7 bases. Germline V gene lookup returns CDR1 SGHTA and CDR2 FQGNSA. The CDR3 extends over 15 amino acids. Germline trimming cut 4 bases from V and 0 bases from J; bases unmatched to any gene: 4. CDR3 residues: CASSYASGSTDTQYF. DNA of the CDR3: TGTGCCAGCAGCTACGCTAGCGGAAGCACAGATACGCAGTATTTT.

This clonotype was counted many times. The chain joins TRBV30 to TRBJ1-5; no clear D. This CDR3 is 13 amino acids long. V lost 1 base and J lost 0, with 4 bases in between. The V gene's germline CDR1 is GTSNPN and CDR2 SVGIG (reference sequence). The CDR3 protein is CAWSATSNQPQHF. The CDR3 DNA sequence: TGTGCCTGGAGTGCAACTAGCAATCAGCCCCAGCATTTT.

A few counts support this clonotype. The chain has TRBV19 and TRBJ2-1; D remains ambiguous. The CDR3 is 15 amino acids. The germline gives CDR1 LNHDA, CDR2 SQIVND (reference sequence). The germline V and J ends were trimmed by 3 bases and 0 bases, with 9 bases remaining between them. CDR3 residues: CASSITVSSYNEQFF. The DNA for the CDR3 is TGTGCCAGTAGTATCACCGTTTCCTCCTACAATGAGCAGTTCTTC.

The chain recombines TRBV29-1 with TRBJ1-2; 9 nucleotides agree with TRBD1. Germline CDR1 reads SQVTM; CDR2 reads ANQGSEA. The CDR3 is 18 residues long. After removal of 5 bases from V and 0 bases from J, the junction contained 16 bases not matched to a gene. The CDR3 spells CSVYPPGQGANTNYGYTF. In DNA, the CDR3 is TGCAGCGTTTACCCGCCGGGACAGGGAGCAAATACTAACTATGGCTACACCTTC.

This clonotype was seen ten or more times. The DNA for the CDR3 is TGTGCCAGCAGTTTCCGCAGGGGTACCTACGAGCAGTACTTC. Translation: CASSFRRGTYEQYF. This sequence joins TRBV28 and TRBJ2-7; weak D call: TRBD1 (6 bases). Trimming pared 3 bases from V and 2 bases from J, leaving 11 bases between. This CDR3 is 14 amino acids long. CDR1 MDHEN and CDR2 SYDVKM come from the germline V gene.

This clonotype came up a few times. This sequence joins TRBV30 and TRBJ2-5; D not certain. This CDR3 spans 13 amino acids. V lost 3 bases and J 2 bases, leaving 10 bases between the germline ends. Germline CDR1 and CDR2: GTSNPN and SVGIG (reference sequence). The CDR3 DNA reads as TGTGCCTGGAGCGGACGAAGACAAGAGACCCAGTACTTC. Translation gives CAWSGRRQETQYF.

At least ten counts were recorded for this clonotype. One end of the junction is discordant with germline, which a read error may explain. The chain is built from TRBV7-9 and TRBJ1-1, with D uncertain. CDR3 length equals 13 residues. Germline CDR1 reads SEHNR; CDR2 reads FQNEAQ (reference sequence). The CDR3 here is CASSLGLGTEAFF. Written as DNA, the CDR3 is TGCGCCAGCAGCTTGGGATTGGGAACTGAAGCTTTCTTT.

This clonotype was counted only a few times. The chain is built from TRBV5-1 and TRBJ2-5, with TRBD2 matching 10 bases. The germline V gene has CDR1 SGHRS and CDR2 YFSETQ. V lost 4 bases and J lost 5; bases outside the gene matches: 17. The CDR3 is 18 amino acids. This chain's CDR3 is CASSAGLAYPPKWETQYF. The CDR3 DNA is TGCGCCAGCAGCGCGGGACTAGCGTATCCCCCCAAGTGGGAGACCCAGTACTTC.

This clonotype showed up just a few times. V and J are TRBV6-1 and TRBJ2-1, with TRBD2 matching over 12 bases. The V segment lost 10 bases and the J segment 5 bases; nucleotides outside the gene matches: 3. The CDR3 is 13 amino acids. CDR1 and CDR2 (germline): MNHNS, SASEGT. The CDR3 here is CATRTSGNNEQFF. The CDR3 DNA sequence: TGTGCCACCCGGACTAGCGGGAACAATGAGCAGTTCTTC.

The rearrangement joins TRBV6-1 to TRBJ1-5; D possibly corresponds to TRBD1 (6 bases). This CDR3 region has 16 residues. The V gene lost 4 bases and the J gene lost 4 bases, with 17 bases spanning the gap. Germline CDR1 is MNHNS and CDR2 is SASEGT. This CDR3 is CASSGRGIVFNQPQHF. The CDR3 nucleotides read TGTGCCAGCAGTGGCAGGGGCATCGTCTTTAATCAGCCCCAGCATTTT.

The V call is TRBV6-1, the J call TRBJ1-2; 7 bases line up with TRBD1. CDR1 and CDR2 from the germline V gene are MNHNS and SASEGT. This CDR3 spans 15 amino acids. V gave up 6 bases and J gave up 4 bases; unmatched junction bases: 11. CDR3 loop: CASSFGADRTYGYTF. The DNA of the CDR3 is TGTGCCAGCAGCTTTGGGGCGGACAGGACCTATGGCTACACCTTC.

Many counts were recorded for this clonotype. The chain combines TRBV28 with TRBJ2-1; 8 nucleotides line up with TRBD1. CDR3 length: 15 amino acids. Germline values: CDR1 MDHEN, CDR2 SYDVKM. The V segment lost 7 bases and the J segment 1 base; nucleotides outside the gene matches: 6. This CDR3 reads CASINDRGSYNEQFF. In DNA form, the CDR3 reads TGTGCCAGCATTAACGACAGGGGATCCTACAATGAGCAGTTCTTC.

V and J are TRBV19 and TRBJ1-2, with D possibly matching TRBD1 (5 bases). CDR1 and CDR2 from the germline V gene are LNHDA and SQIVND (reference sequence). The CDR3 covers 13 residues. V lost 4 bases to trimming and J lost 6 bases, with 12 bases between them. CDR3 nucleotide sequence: TGTGCCAGTAGTAAAAGCAGGGAAAATGGCTACACCTTC. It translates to CASSKSRENGYTF. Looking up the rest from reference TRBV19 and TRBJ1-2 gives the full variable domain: DGGITQSPKYLFRKEGQNVTLSCEQNLNHDAMYWYRQDPGQGLRLIYYSQIVNDFQKGDIAEGYSVSREKKESFPLTVTSAQKNPTAFYLCASSKSRENGYTFGSGTRLTVV.

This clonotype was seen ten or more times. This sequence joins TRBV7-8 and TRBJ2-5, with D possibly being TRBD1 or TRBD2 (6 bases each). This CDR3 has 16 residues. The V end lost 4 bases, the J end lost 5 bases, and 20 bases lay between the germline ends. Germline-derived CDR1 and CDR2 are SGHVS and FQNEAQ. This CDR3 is CASSYPQGRGGETQYF. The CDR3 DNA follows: TGTGCCAGCAGCTACCCCCAGGGCAGGGGAGGTGAGACCCAGTACTTC. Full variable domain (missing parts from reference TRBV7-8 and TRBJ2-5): GAGVSQSPRYKVAKRGQDVALRCDPISGHVSLFWYQQALGQGPEFLTYFQNEAQLDKSGLPSDRFFAERPEGSVSTLKIQRTQQEDSAVYLCASSYPQGRGGETQYFGPGTRLLVL.

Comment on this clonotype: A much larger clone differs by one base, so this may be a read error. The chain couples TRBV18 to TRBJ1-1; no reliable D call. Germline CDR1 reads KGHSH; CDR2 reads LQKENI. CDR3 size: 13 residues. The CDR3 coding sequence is TGTGCCAGCTCACCACCCGTTAGGGCTGAAGCTTCCTTT. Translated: CASSPPVRAEASF.

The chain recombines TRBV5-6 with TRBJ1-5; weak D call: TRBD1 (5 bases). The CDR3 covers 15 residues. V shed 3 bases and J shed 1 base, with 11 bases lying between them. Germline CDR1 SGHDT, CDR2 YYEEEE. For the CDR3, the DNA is TGTGCCAGCAGCTGGACAAGGGGCAGCAATCAGCCCCAGCATTTT. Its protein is CASSWTRGSNQPQHF.

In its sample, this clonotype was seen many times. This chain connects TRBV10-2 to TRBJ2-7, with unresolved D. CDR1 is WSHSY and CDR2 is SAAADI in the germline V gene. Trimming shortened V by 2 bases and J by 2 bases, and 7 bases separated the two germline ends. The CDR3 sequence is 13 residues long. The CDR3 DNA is TGCGCCAGCAGTGAGCAGGCTACCTACGAGCAGTACTTC. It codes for CASSEQATYEQYF.